The next 8 T cell receptor beta chains were all read from a single sample in a study of cytomegalovirus exposure and HLA in healthy donors. PCR employed 60 Vbeta and 13 Jbeta primers. Generated by immunoSEQ multiplex PCR, the TCRdb table keeps only in-frame clones and is missing some. Of approximately 100,000 clones listed, 65% to 80% are singletons. Sequencing input: PBMCs. The receptors were gathered from a man aged 40-49 years in good health and CMV-seropositive.

The chain joins TRBV2 to TRBJ2-7; 9 positions match TRBD1. CDR3 length equals 15 residues. Germline V gene lookup returns CDR1 SNHLY and CDR2 FYNNEI. The V segment lost 3 bases and the J segment 9 bases; nucleotides outside the gene matches: 12. The DNA for the CDR3 is TGTGCCAGCAGTGAGGTAAAGACAGGGGGTCCTAGGCAGTACTTC. Protein: CASSEVKTGGPRQYF.

The chain has TRBV18 and TRBJ2-5; 7 nucleotides line up with TRBD2. Per germline, CDR1 KGHSH and CDR2 LQKENI. The CDR3 is made up of 14 amino acids. J gave up 5 bases and V 6 bases, and 9 bases lay outside the gene matches. The CDR3 DNA reads TGTGCCAGCTCTGTGAGCGGGGTTAGGGAGACCCAGTACTTC. This codes for CASSVSGVRETQYF.

The CDR3 loop reads CATSSGGRPGDTQYF. As DNA, the CDR3 is TGCGCCACCTCTAGCGGGGGGCGGCCCGGAGATACGCAGTATTTT. The gene calls are TRBV10-1 and TRBJ2-3, with 11 bases fitting TRBD2. CDR1 and CDR2 from the germline V gene are WNHNN and SYGVQD (reference sequence). After removal of 10 bases from V and 5 bases from J, the junction contained 11 bases not matched to a gene. The CDR3 covers 15 residues.

This clone was seen more than once but under ten times. The gene calls are TRBV5-1 and TRBJ2-7; 8 bases agree with TRBD2. This CDR3 spans 16 amino acids. After removal of 0 bases from V and 1 base from J, the junction contained 6 bases not matched to a gene. Germline-derived CDR1 and CDR2 are SGHRS and YFSETQ. The CDR3 loop reads CASSLALGGASYEQYF. Written as DNA, the CDR3 is TGCGCCAGCAGCTTGGCCCTCGGGGGGGCGTCCTACGAGCAGTACTTC.

The chain is built from TRBV7-2 and TRBJ2-1; TRBD1 is a possible D gene (5 bases). Trimming took 3 bases from V and 3 from J, leaving 15 bases between them. This CDR3 has 16 residues. The V gene's germline CDR1 is SGHTA and CDR2 FQGNSA. CDR3 loop: CASSFEGAILYNEQFF. The CDR3 DNA sequence: TGTGCCAGCAGCTTTGAAGGGGCTATACTCTACAATGAGCAGTTCTTC.

This chain links TRBV5-1 with TRBJ2-5; D is perhaps TRBD2 (6 bases). The J call is doubtful: the DNA matches TRBJ2-7 better. The CDR3 spans 14 residues. Germline V gene sequence: CDR1 SGHRS, CDR2 YFSETQ. The CDR3 DNA sequence: TGCGCCAGCAGCTTGGCGGGGGAGATCTACGAGCAGTACTTC. Translation: CASSLAGEIYEQYF.

V gene TRBV5-1 combines with J gene TRBJ1-5; maybe TRBD1 (5 bases). Trimming cost V 4 bases and J 5 bases, with 10 bases left between them. The CDR3 has 13 amino acids. Germline V gives CDR1 SGHRS, CDR2 YFSETQ. The CDR3 nucleotides read TGCGCCAGCAGCGTAGGGGTCGATCAGCCCCAGCATTTT. Protein: CASSVGVDQPQHF. Full variable domain (remainder filled in from reference TRBV5-1 and TRBJ1-5): KAGVTQTPRYLIKTRGQQVTLSCSPISGHRSVSWYQQTPGQGLQFLFEYFSETQRNKGNFPGRFSGRQFSNSRSEMNVSTLELGDSALYLCASSVGVDQPQHFGDGTRLSIL.

The chain couples TRBV21-1 to TRBJ1-5. TRBV21-1 is classified as a pseudogene. The CDR3 has 17 amino acids. The CDR3: CASSKSLGRGEDQPQHF. The CDR3 nucleotides read TGTGCCAGCAGCAAATCGCTGGGGAGGGGTGAAGATCAGCCCCAGCATTTT.